This TCR beta chain was profiled in a study of tumor-infiltrating lymphocytes in localized non-small cell lung cancer. Libraries were prepared by immunoSEQ multiplex PCR; TCRdb keeps only in-frame clonotypes and omits some of them. The sample includes about 15,000 clones, 75% to 85% seen only once; the top ten take about 19%. Trimming pared 7 bases from V and 0 bases from J, leaving 9 bases between. The CDR3 is 13 residues long. Germline V gene sequence: CDR1 MDHEN, CDR2 SYDVKM. This TCR came from a human donor with non-small cell lung cancer. The sequenced sample was lung tumor tissue. The rearrangement uses TRBV28 and TRBJ1-2; D remains unclear. In nucleotides, the CDR3 is TGTGCCAGCAACCCTCGGCCTAACTATGGCTACACCTTC. Amino acids: CASNPRPNYGYTF.